The sequence of this T cell receptor (beta chain) was determined in a study of CXCR3-negative and CXCR3-positive naive CD8 T cells. Regarding the study as a whole: TRB CDR3s were more hydrophobic in CXCR3-positive than in CXCR3-negative naive cells. TCR interaction strength was inferred from TRB CDR3 physicochemistry, as CD5 matched across naive subsets.

TRB cDNA libraries were made by UMI-labeled 5' RACE. For each CDR3 protein, TCRdb gives one entry from its re-call of the 5' RACE reads, without DNA. In all, the sample yields 50,000 to 70,000 distinct CDR3 sequences. As to this clonotype: Its target is unknown.

The germline V gene encodes CDR1 SGHDN and CDR2 FVKESK. This CDR3 region has 17 residues. The receptor was derived from a human donor in good health. Some clones in this sample may be carry-over from other donors' samples. The rearrangement joins TRBV14 to TRBJ2-3; TCRdb selects TRBD1, and the lack of DNA leaves this call unchecked. The material sequenced was naive CXCR3+ CD8+ T cells from blood. Subset noted: CD45RO-CCR7+CD27+CD95- naive CD8+ T cells expressing CXCR3 (TNR3+). The CDR3 here is CASSQDAPRHVWDTQYF.